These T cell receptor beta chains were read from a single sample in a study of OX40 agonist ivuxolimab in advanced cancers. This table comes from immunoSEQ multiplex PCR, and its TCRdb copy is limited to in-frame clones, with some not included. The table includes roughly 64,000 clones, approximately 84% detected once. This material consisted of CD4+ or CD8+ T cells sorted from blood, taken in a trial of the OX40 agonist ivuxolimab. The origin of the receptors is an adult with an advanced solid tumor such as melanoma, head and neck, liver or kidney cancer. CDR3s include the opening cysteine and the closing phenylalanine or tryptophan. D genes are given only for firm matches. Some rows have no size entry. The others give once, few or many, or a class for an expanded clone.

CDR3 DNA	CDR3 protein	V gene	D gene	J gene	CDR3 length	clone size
TGTGCCAGCAGCCGAATACAGGGGTCCTACGAGCAGTACTTC	CASSRIQGSYEQYF	TRBV11-3	TRBD1	TRBJ2-7	14	-
TGTGCCAGCAGCCCGGAGGGGATCACAGATACGCAGTATTTT	CASSPEGITDTQYF	TRBV7-9	-	TRBJ2-3	14	-
TGCGCCAGCAGCTTTACCGACAGAGAGAACAATGAGCAGTTCTTC	CASSFTDRENNEQFF	TRBV5-1	-	TRBJ2-1	15	few
TGCAGCGTTGAAGAAGATGAAGGTGTCTATGGCTACACCTTC	CSVEEDEGVYGYTF	TRBV29-1	-	TRBJ1-2	14	-
TGTGCCAGCAGTGATATTCAGGGTGTGCGCGAAAAACTGTTTTTT	CASSDIQGVREKLFF	TRBV2	-	TRBJ1-4	15	-
TGTGCCAGCAGCGCTGGGACAGAAACTTTCAATGAGCAGTTCTTC	CASSAGTETFNEQFF	TRBV7-3	TRBD1	TRBJ2-1	15	-
TGTGCCAGCAGCGACTGGGCCCGGACTGAAGCTTTCTTT	CASSDWARTEAFF	TRBV6-5	-	TRBJ1-1	13	-
TGTGCCAGCAGGCTTCGGAGCTCCTACAATGAGCAGTTCTTC	CASRLRSSYNEQFF	TRBV28	-	TRBJ2-1	14	-
TGTGCCAGCAGTTACTCGAAGGAGGGGAACTATGGCTACACCTTC	CASSYSKEGNYGYTF	TRBV6-5	-	TRBJ1-2	15	-
TGTGCCAGCAGCGAAGGGACGGGCAATCAGCCCCAGCATTTT	CASSEGTGNQPQHF	TRBV11-2	-	TRBJ1-5	14	few
TGTGCCAGCAGCTTAAGGCCAGATACGCAGTATTTT	CASSLRPDTQYF	TRBV7-2	-	TRBJ2-3	12	-
TGTGCCAGCAGTTATATGAACACTGAAGCTTTCTTT	CASSYMNTEAFF	TRBV6-6	-	TRBJ1-1	12	-
TGTGCCAGCAGCTTACACACCGGGGAGCTGTTTTTT	CASSLHTGELFF	TRBV5-4	-	TRBJ2-2	12	-
TGTGCCAGCAGCCCTACAGGGCCGAGCCGCAATCAGCCCCAGCATTTT	CASSPTGPSRNQPQHF	TRBV7-2	-	TRBJ1-5	16	-
TGCGCCAGCAGCCCCCCCGGGTTCCGCTCCTACAATGAGCAGTTCTTC	CASSPPGFRSYNEQFF	TRBV4-3	-	TRBJ2-1	16	-
TGTGCCAGCAGCTCTTGGAATACAGGGAGCGGCTACACCTTC	CASSSWNTGSGYTF	TRBV7-6	-	TRBJ1-2	14	-